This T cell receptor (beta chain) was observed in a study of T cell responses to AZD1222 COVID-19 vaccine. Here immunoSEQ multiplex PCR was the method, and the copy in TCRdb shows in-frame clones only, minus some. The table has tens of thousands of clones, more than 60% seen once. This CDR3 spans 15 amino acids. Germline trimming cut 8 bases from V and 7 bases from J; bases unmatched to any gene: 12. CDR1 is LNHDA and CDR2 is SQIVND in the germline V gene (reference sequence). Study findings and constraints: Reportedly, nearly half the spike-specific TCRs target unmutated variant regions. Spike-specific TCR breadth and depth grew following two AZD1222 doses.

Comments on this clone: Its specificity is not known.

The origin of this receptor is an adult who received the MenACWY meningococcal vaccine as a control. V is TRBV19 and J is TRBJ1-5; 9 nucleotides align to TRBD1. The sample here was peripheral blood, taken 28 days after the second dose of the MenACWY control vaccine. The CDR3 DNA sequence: TGTGCCAGTGAGTCGGGGGACAGGGAAGGCCAGCCCCAGCATTTT. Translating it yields CASESGDREGQPQHF.